The rows below give T cell receptor beta chains drawn from one sample of a study of T cell responses to AZD1222 COVID-19 vaccine. Sequencing was performed with immunoSEQ multiplex PCR; in TCRdb, only in-frame clones are kept and a portion is missing. The profile shows roughly 150,000 clones, 85% to 95% of them singletons. The starting material was peripheral blood, obtained 28 days after the second AZD1222 dose. The receptors derive from an adult who received the AZD1222 COVID-19 vaccine. Both conserved end residues are part of each CDR3. Fields, in order: V gene, J gene, D gene, clone size, CDR3 DNA, CDR3 protein. The D gene is left open where the match is weak. The size field is filled for only some rows; it gives once, few, many or a size class.

V: TRBV30; J: TRBJ1-4; D: NA; size: NA; DNA: TGTGCCTGGAGCGTGGGGGCTAGTGGGTTGAATGAAAAACTGTTTTTT; CDR3: CAWSVGASGLNEKLFF
V: TRBV6-5; J: TRBJ2-3; D: NA; size: NA; DNA: TGTGCCAGCAGTTACTCATATGGGGCGACTACAGATACGCAGTATTTT; CDR3: CASSYSYGATTDTQYF
V: TRBV5-1; J: TRBJ2-7; D: TRBD2; size: NA; DNA: TGCGCCAGCAGCTTGTTGGCGGGAGCCTTCTACGAGCAGTACTTC; CDR3: CASSLLAGAFYEQYF
V: TRBV9; J: TRBJ1-2; D: NA; size: NA; DNA: TGTGCCAGCAGCGTAGCCGAGGGTGCCTATGGCTACACCTTC; CDR3: CASSVAEGAYGYTF
V: TRBV11-3; J: TRBJ2-1; D: TRBD1; size: once; DNA: TGTGCCAGCAGCTTTAGCCCCGGACAGGGGGGAAACATTGAGCAGTTCTTC; CDR3: CASSFSPGQGGNIEQFF
V: TRBV19; J: TRBJ2-7; D: NA; size: NA; DNA: TGTGCCAGTAGTCCCCGTTCGACAGGGACTTACGAGCAGTACTTC; CDR3: CASSPRSTGTYEQYF
V: TRBV28; J: TRBJ2-5; D: TRBD1; size: NA; DNA: TGTGCCAGCAGTTTACCATACCGGGACAGGGGTACCCAGTACTTC; CDR3: CASSLPYRDRGTQYF
V: TRBV7-2; J: TRBJ1-1; D: NA; size: NA; DNA: TGTGCCAGCAGCTTAGCGGCAGGGGACACTGAAGCTTTCTTT; CDR3: CASSLAAGDTEAFF
V: TRBV30; J: TRBJ1-6; D: NA; size: NA; DNA: TGTGCCTGGAGTGTTCGTCAGGGGAATTCACCCCTCCACTTT; CDR3: CAWSVRQGNSPLHF
V: TRBV9; J: TRBJ2-1; D: NA; size: NA; DNA: TGTGCCAGCAGCCCCCTGAGCTCCTACAATGAGCAGTTCTTC; CDR3: CASSPLSSYNEQFF